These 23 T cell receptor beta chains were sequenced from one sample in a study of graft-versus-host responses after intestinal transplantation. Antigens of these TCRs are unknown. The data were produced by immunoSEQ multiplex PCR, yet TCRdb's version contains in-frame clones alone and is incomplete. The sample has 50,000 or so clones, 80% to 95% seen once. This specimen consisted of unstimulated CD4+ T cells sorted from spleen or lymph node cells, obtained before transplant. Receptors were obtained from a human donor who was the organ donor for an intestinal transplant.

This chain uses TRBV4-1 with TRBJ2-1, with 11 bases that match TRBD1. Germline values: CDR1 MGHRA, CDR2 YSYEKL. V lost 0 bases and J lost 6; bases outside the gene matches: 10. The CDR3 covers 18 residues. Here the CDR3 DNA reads TGCGCCAGCAGCCAAGAAAGGGGGCTGGACAGGGGGCGCAATGAGCAGTTCTTC. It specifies CASSQERGLDRGRNEQFF.

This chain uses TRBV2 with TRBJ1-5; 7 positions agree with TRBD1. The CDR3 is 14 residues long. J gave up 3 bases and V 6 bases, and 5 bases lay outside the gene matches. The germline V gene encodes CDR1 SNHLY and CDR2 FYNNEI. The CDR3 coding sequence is TGTGCCAGCAGCGTCGACAGGGACAATCAGCCCCAGCATTTT. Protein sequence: CASSVDRDNQPQHF.

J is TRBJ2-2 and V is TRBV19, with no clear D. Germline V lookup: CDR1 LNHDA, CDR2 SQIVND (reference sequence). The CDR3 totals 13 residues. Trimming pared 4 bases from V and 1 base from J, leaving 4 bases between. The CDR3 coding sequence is TGTGCCAGTAGTACTCAGAACACCGGGGAGCTGTTTTTT. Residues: CASSTQNTGELFF.

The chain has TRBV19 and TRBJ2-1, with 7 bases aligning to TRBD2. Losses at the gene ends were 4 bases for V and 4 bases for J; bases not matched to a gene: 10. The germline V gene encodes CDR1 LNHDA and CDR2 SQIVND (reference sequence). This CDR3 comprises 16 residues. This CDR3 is CASSKGGLAEYNEQFF. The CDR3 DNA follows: TGTGCCAGTAGTAAAGGAGGCCTAGCGGAATACAATGAGCAGTTCTTC.

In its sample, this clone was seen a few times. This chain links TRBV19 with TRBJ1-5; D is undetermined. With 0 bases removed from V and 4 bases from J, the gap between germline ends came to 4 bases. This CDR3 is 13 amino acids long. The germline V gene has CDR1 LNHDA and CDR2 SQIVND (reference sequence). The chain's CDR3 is CASSIDVNQPQHF. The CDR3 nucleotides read TGTGCCAGTAGTATAGACGTGAATCAGCCCCAGCATTTT.

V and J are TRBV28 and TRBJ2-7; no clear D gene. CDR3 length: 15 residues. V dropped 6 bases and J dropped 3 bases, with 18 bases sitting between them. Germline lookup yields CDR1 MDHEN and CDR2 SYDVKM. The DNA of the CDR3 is TGTGCCAGCAGCACCTCCGACATTCGGCACTACGAGCAGTACTTC. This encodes CASSTSDIRHYEQYF.

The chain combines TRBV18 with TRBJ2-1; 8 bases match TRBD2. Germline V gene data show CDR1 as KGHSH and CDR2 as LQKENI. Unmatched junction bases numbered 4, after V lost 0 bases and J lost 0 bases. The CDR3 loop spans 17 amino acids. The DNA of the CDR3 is TGTGCCAGCTCACCACCGGGCGGGAGGAGCTCCTACAATGAGCAGTTCTTC. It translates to CASSPPGGRSSYNEQFF. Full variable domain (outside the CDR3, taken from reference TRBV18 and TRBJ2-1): NAGVMQNPRHLVRRRGQEARLRCSPMKGHSHVYWYRQLPEEGLKFMVYLQKENIIDESGMPKERFSAEFPKEGPSILRIQQVVRGDSAAYFCASSPPGGRSSYNEQFFGPGTRLTVL.

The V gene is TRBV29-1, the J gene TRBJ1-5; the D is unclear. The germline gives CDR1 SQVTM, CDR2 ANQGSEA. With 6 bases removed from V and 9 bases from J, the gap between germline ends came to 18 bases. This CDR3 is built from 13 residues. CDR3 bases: TGCAGCGTGAAAGTCCAGAAGGCCGGGCCCCAGCATTTT. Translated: CSVKVQKAGPQHF.

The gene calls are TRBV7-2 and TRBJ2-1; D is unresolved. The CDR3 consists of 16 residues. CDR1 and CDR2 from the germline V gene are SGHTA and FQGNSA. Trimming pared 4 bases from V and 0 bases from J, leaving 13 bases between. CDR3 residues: CASSSPGLPSYNEQFF. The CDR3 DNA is TGTGCCAGCAGCTCCCCCGGGTTGCCCTCCTACAATGAGCAGTTCTTC.

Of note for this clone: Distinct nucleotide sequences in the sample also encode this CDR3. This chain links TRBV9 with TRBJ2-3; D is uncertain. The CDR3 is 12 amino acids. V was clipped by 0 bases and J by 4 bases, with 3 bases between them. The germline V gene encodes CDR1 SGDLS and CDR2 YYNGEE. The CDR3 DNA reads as TGTGCCAGCAGCGTAGGGGCAGATACGCAGTATTTT. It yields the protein CASSVGADTQYF.

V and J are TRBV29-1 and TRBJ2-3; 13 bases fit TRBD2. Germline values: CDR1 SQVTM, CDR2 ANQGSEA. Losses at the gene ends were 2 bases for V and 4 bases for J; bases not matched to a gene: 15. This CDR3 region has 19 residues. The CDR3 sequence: CSVESGRTSGRAMADTQYF. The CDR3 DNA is TGCAGCGTTGAATCGGGGAGGACTAGCGGGAGAGCTATGGCAGATACGCAGTATTTT.

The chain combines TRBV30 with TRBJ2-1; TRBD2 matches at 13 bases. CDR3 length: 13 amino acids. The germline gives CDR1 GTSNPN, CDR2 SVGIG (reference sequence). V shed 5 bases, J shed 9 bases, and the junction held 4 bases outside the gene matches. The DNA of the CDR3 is TGTGCCTGGGGGACTAGCGGGAACCTTGAGCAGTTCTTC. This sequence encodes CAWGTSGNLEQFF.

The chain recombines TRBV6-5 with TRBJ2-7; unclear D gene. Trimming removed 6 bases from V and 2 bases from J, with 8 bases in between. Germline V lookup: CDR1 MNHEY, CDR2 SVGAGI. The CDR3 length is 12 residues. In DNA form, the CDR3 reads TGTGCCAGCAGGCACCCAACCTACGAGCAGTACTTC. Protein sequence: CASRHPTYEQYF.

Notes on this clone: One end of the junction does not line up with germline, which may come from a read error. Here the CDR3 DNA reads TGTGCTAGCAGCTTATCAGGGGGCAATGAGCAGTTCTTC. Protein product: CASSLSGGNEQFF. The chain uses TRBV7-7 and TRBJ2-1; 7 bases line up with TRBD1. The germline gives CDR1 SSHAT, CDR2 FNYEAQ (reference sequence). This CDR3 contains 13 residues.

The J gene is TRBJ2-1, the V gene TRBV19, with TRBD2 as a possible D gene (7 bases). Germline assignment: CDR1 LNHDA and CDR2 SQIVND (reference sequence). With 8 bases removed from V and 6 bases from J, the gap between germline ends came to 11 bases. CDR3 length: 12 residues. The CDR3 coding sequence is TGTGCCAGTGGACTAGGGGGCAATGAGCAGTTCTTC. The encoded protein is CASGLGGNEQFF.

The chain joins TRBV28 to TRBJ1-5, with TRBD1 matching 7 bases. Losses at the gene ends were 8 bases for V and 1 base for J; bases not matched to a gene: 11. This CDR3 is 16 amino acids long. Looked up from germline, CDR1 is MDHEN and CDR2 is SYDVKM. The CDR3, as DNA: TGTGCCAGCGCACTCCGACAGGGAGGGAGCAATCAGCCCCAGCATTTT. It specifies CASALRQGGSNQPQHF.

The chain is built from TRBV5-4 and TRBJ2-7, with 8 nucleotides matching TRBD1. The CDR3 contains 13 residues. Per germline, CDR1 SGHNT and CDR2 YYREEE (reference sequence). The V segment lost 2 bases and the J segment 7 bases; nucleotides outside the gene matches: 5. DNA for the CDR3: TGTGCCAGCAGCTTCGACAGGGGAAGGGAGCAGTACTTC. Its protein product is CASSFDRGREQYF.

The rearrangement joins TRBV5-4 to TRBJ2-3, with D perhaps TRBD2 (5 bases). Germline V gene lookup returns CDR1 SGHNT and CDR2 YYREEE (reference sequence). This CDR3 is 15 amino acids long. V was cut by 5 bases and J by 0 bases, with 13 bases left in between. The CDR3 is CASSAPGTSTDTQYF. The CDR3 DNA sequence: TGTGCCAGCAGTGCGCCGGGAACAAGCACAGATACGCAGTATTTT.

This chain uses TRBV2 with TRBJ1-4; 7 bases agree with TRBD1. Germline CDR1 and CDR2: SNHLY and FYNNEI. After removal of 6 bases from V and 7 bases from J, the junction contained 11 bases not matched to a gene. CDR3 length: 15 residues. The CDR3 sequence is CASRGTGQWGEKLFF. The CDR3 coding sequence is TGTGCCAGCAGGGGGACGGGACAGTGGGGTGAAAAACTGTTTTTT.

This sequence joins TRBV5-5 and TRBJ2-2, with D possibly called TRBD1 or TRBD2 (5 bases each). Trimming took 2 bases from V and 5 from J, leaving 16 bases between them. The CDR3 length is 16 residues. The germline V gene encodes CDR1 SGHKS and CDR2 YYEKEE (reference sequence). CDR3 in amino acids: CASSFIEGWRTGELFF. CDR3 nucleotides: TGTGCCAGCAGCTTTATAGAGGGGTGGAGGACCGGGGAGCTGTTTTTT.

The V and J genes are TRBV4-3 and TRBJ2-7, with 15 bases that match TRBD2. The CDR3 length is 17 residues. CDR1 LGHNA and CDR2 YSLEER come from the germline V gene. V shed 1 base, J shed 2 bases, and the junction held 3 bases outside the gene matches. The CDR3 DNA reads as TGCGCCAGCAGCCAAGGGACTAGCGGGAGGGGGGCCTACGAGCAGTACTTC. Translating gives CASSQGTSGRGAYEQYF.

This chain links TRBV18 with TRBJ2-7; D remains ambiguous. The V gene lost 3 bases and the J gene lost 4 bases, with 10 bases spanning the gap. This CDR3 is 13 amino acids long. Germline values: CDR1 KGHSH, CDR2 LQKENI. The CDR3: CASSPSFLYEQYF. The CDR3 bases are TGTGCCAGCTCACCCTCCTTTCTGTACGAGCAGTACTTC.

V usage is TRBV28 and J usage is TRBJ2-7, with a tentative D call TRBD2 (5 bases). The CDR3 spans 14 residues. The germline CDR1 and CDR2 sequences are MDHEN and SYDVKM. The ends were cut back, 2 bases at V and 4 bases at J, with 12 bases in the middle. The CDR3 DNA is TGTGCCAGCAGTTTACCCACTAGTAGGTACGAGCAGTACTTC. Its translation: CASSLPTSRYEQYF.